The 21 T cell receptor beta chains reported below all come from one sample, sequenced in a study of human T cells and chemical hapten exposure. Individual cDNA molecules each carried unique molecular identifiers attached by the library. TCRdb reprocessed the reads with MiXCR, giving one entry per CDR3 protein. The data hold about 120,000 distinct CDR3 sequences, with more than 8.5% observed a single time. Before extraction, the whole blood was not fractionated, and total RNA was taken from it. The sequencing input was whole blood. Receptors originate from a human donor in good health. Some clones in this sample may be carry-over from other donors' samples.

This clonotype occurred many times. The V and J genes are TRBV6-2 or TRBV6-3 and TRBJ2-2; 7 bases map to TRBD1. The CDR3 covers 13 residues. Trimming at V came to 4 bases and at J to 6 bases, leaving 2 bases not matched to a gene. Germline loops: CDR1 MNHEY, CDR2 SVGEGT. DNA for the CDR3: TGTGCCAGCAGTTCACAGGGGCCCGGGGAGCTGTTTTTT. This codes for CASSSQGPGELFF.

Ten or more counts support this clonotype. The rearrangement joins TRBV20-1 to TRBJ2-1, with 11 bases matching TRBD2. Germline loops: CDR1 DFQATT, CDR2 SNEGSKA (reference sequence). Trimming at V came to 1 base and at J to 7 bases, leaving 9 bases not matched to a gene. This CDR3 is built from 16 residues. The CDR3 coding sequence is TGCAGTGCTAGAGCCCTGACTAGCGGGACAGGAAATGAGCAGTTCTTC. It encodes CSARALTSGTGNEQFF.

This chain joins TRBV4-2 and TRBJ1-4; D is ambiguous. Germline CDR1 and CDR2: LGHNA and YNFKEQ. The CDR3 spans 18 residues. V was trimmed by 1 base and J by 7 bases, leaving 22 bases between them. The CDR3: CASSQGDRAHGRREKLFF. The DNA for the CDR3 is TGTGCCAGCAGCCAAGGCGACCGGGCCCACGGTCGGCGTGAAAAACTGTTTTTT.

Details on this clonotype: One base away lies a much larger clone, so this may be a sequencing read error. Here the CDR3 reads CASSQSRTGDRGNQETHYF. CDR3 sequence (DNA): TGCGCCAGCAGTCAATCGCGGACAGGGGACAGGGGTAACCAAGAGACCCATTACTTC. V is TRBV23-1 and J is TRBJ2-5; 10 nucleotides align to TRBD1. TRBV23-1 is an ORF, with its function uncertain. This CDR3 contains 19 residues.

This chain links TRBV6-1 with TRBJ2-1; no reliable D call. CDR1 MNHNS and CDR2 SASEGT come from the germline V gene. With 1 base removed from V and 6 bases from J, the gap between germline ends came to 4 bases. The CDR3 consists of 12 residues. The CDR3 DNA is TGTGCCAGCAGTGAAGGGCCCAATGAGCAGTTCTTC. Translated: CASSEGPNEQFF.

This clonotype was detected only a few times. The rearrangement joins TRBV29-1 to TRBJ2-7; 9 nucleotides line up with TRBD1. The CDR3 is made up of 13 amino acids. Germline trimming cut 5 bases from V and 6 bases from J; bases unmatched to any gene: 8. From germline, CDR1 is SQVTM and CDR2 ANQGSEA. The CDR3 nucleotides are TGCAGCGTTTCCGAAACAGGGGGCGCCGAGCAGTACTTC. This sequence encodes CSVSETGGAEQYF.

This clonotype has ten or more counts. The V and J genes are TRBV7-2 and TRBJ2-3, with D hard to call. The V end was cut by 2 bases, the J end by 2 bases, with 8 bases between. Germline CDR1 is SGHTA and CDR2 is FQGNSA. The CDR3 runs to 14 residues. CDR3 loop: CASSLRRTTDTQYF. CDR3 DNA: TGTGCCAGCAGCTTAAGGCGGACCACAGATACGCAGTATTTT.

This clonotype was recorded many times. The chain carries TRBV5-1 and TRBJ2-3; D might be TRBD1 or TRBD2, each matching 5 bases. The CDR3 runs 15 residues. Germline-derived CDR1 and CDR2 are SGHRS and YFSETQ. The V and J ends lost 0 bases and 1 base respectively, with 9 bases between them. Written as DNA, the CDR3 is TGCGCCAGCAGCTTGGAAGGGACCCGCACAGATACGCAGTATTTT. Translation gives CASSLEGTRTDTQYF.

The J gene is TRBJ2-5, the V gene TRBV5-1; tentatively, D is TRBD2 (5 bases). V gave up 5 bases and J gave up 0 bases, with 8 bases separating them. CDR3 length equals 13 residues. The germline gives CDR1 SGHRS, CDR2 YFSETQ. The CDR3 DNA reads TGCGCCAGCAGAGGAGGAAACCAAGAGACCCAGTACTTC. This sequence encodes CASRGGNQETQYF.

The V and J genes are TRBV10-3 and TRBJ2-1, with 9 bases that match TRBD1. The V gene's germline CDR1 is ENHRY and CDR2 SYGVKD. After removal of 8 bases from V and 4 bases from J, the junction contained 3 bases not matched to a gene. The CDR3 is 13 amino acids. CDR3 coding DNA: TGTGCCATCCGGGACAGGGAGTACAATGAGCAGTTCTTC. Its protein is CAIRDREYNEQFF.

This clonotype was observed at least ten times. The V gene is TRBV20-1, the J gene TRBJ1-1, with a possible D match to TRBD1 (5 bases). CDR3 length: 12 amino acids. Looked up from germline, CDR1 is DFQATT and CDR2 is SNEGSKA (reference sequence). With 3 bases removed from V and 7 bases from J, the gap between germline ends came to 12 bases. CDR3 amino acids: CSARIRDHEAFF. The CDR3 DNA is TGCAGTGCTAGGATCCGGGACCATGAAGCTTTCTTT.

The rearrangement links TRBV28 to TRBJ2-1; 10 bases agree with TRBD1. The V gene's germline CDR1 is MDHEN and CDR2 SYDVKM. V lost 5 bases and J lost 11; bases outside the gene matches: 15. This CDR3 contains 16 residues. The CDR3 coding sequence is TGTGCCAGCAGTCTACTGACAGGGGGCCTCGATTTTAAGCAGTTCTTC. This encodes CASSLLTGGLDFKQFF.

The chain has TRBV6-5 and TRBJ2-7, with D perhaps matching TRBD1 or TRBD2 (5 bases each). V was cut by 6 bases and J by 3 bases, with 15 bases left in between. Germline lookup yields CDR1 MNHEY and CDR2 SVGAGI. This CDR3 contains 14 residues. This chain's CDR3 is CASRDSRGDYEQYF. The CDR3 DNA reads as TGTGCCAGCAGGGACTCGAGGGGAGACTACGAGCAGTACTTC.

The chain joins TRBV4-3 to TRBJ2-7; 9 positions agree with TRBD1. The ends lost 1 base at V and 3 bases at J; junction bases unmatched: 4. Germline CDR1 and CDR2: LGHNA and YSLEER. The CDR3 is 15 residues long. CDR3 coding DNA: TGCGCCAGCAGCCAAGGACAGGGGGGGATCTACGAGCAGTACTTC. It translates to CASSQGQGGIYEQYF.

Comment on this clonotype: One base away lies a much larger clone, so this may be a sequencing read error. The chain uses TRBV12-3 or TRBV12-4 and TRBJ2-5; no clear D. CDR3 length: 15 residues. The CDR3 sequence: CSSSPPLPVQETQYF. For the CDR3, the DNA is TGTTCCAGCAGTCCGCCGCTTCCCGTCCAAGAGACCCAGTACTTC.

This clonotype was counted ten times or more. The chain uses TRBV12-3 or TRBV12-4 and TRBJ2-3; 10 bases are shared with TRBD1. The CDR3 covers 14 residues. V lost 5 bases to trimming and J lost 3 bases; unmatched junction nucleotides: 2. Written as DNA, the CDR3 is TGTGCCAGCAGTCGGGGACAGGGGACAGATACGCAGTATTTT. This codes for CASSRGQGTDTQYF.

This chain connects TRBV9 to TRBJ2-1, with 7 bases identical to TRBD2. Trimming at V came to 6 bases and at J to 4 bases, leaving 4 bases not matched to a gene. From germline, CDR1 is SGDLS and CDR2 YYNGEE. The CDR3 totals 13 residues. Written as DNA, the CDR3 is TGTGCCAGCAACGGGGGGTCGTACAATGAGCAGTTCTTC. This codes for CASNGGSYNEQFF.

This clonotype came up many times. The V and J genes are TRBV6-6 and TRBJ1-5; 7 nucleotides agree with TRBD1. Germline values: CDR1 MNHNY, CDR2 SVGAGI (reference sequence). Trimming removed 6 bases from V and 0 bases from J; junction bases left unmatched: 5. The CDR3 covers 15 residues. CDR3 sequence (DNA): TGTGCCAGCAGAACCGGGACAGCTAGCAATCAGCCCCAGCATTTT. It encodes CASRTGTASNQPQHF.

This clonotype was detected only a few times. J is TRBJ1-3 and V is TRBV12-3 or TRBV12-4; D not certain. The CDR3 is made up of 14 amino acids. V was shortened by 3 bases and J by 1 base, with 7 bases between the two germline ends. CDR3 sequence: CASSFWVSGNTIYF. CDR3 sequence (DNA): TGTGCCAGCAGTTTTTGGGTTTCTGGAAACACCATATATTTT.

This chain links TRBV7-9 with TRBJ2-7; D is ambiguous. CDR3 length: 14 residues. Trimming took off 1 base at V and 4 bases at J, with 11 bases between the two ends. Germline V gene sequence: CDR1 SEHNR, CDR2 FQNEAQ (reference sequence). DNA of the CDR3: TGTGCCAGCAGCTTAGGTGGGAACGGTTACGAGCAGTACTTC. Protein product: CASSLGGNGYEQYF. The full variable domain, with the rest looked up from reference TRBV7-9 and TRBJ2-7, is DTGVSQNPRHKITKRGQNVTFRCDPISEHNRLYWYRQTLGQGPEFLTYFQNEAQLEKSRLLSDRFSAERPKGSFSTLEIQRTEQGDSAMYLCASSLGGNGYEQYFGPGTRLTVT.

In its sample, this clonotype was seen many times. This sequence joins TRBV25-1 and TRBJ1-2; the D gene is possibly TRBD1 (5 bases). The CDR3 spans 14 residues. Germline V gene sequence: CDR1 MGHDK, CDR2 SYGVNS. The V and J ends lost 0 bases and 8 bases respectively, with 13 bases between them. DNA for the CDR3: TGTGCCAGCAGTGAATATGGGGCCAGTCGGGGCTACACCTTC. Its protein product is CASSEYGASRGYTF.